The rows below give T cell receptor beta chains drawn from one sample of a study of shared clonotypes between healthy human individuals. Method: immunoSEQ multiplex PCR; TCRdb's copy keeps in-frame clones and lacks some. This sample has around 2,000,000 clones; about 95% occur once, and the top ten carry 0.85% to 1.2%. The sample consisted of naive CD8+ T cells sorted from blood. The receptor set was obtained from a man aged 18 to 29 in good health. Each CDR3 is given with its conserved first and last residue. A D gene is named only where the DNA matches it firmly. Rows give clone size only sometimes, using once, few, many, or a class for an expanded clone.

NA NA TRBJ2-7 TRBV18 TGTGCCAGCTCACCACCGAGGAACGACTACGAGCAGTGCTTC CASSPPRNDYEQCF
NA NA TRBJ2-7 TRBV4-3 TGCGCCAGCAGTCCTCCAGGTTCCTACGAGCAGTACTTC CASSPPGSYEQYF
NA NA TRBJ2-2 TRBV4-1 TGCGCCAGCAGCCAAGGCATTGAGGGGCCGGGCACCGGGGAGCTGTTTTTT CASSQGIEGPGTGELFF
once NA TRBJ2-3 TRBV5-8 TGTGCCAGCAGCTTGGGAGTGATGGGCACAGATACGCAGTATTTT CASSLGVMGTDTQYF
NA TRBD2 TRBJ2-3 TRBV11-3 TGTGCCAGCAGCTCCTTAGCGGGGTGCACAGATACGCAGTATTTT CASSSLAGCTDTQYF
NA NA TRBJ2-1 TRBV27 TGTGCCAGCAGTTTCGCAGATGTAAGGTACAATGAGCAGTTCTTC CASSFADVRYNEQFF
NA TRBD1 TRBJ2-1 TRBV7-2 TGTGCCAGCAGCTCAGGGGGTCGGTGGGTCTTC CASSSGGRWVF
NA TRBD1 TRBJ2-2 TRBV7-3 TGTGCCAGCAGCTCCGACAGGGGGAACACCGGGGAGCTGTTTTTT CASSSDRGNTGELFF
NA TRBD1 TRBJ1-2 TRBV27 TGTGCCAGCAGAACAGGGGACCACTATGGCTACACCTTC CASRTGDHYGYTF
NA TRBD2 TRBJ2-3 TRBV7-9 TGTGCCAGCAGCAACGTAGCGGGCCTGAGCACAGATACGCAGTATTTT CASSNVAGLSTDTQYF
NA NA TRBJ2-7 TRBV11-3 TGTGCCAGCAGTCCCAGGGGGGTCCACGAGCAGTACTTC CASSPRGVHEQYF
NA NA TRBJ2-1 TRBV2 TGTGCCAGCAGTGCTACTAGCTACAATGAGCAGTTCTTC CASSATSYNEQFF
NA NA TRBJ1-2 TRBV6-6 TGTGCCAGCAGTTACTTTTCCCCTGAGAGGGGGAATGGCTACACCTTC CASSYFSPERGNGYTF